The 20 T cell receptor beta chains presented below share a single source sample, sequenced in a study of cytomegalovirus exposure and HLA in healthy donors. It was with 60 Vbeta and 13 Jbeta primers that the PCR ran. Assay: immunoSEQ multiplex PCR; the TCRdb copy retains only in-frame clones and omits some. The table for this sample gives approximately 120,000 clones. Material: PBMCs. These receptors all stem from a man aged 35-49 years in good health and CMV-seronegative.

The chain is built from TRBV6-1 and TRBJ1-5; 10 nucleotides match TRBD1. The V segment lost 5 bases and the J segment 6 bases; nucleotides outside the gene matches: 7. The CDR3 totals 15 residues. In germline, CDR1 is MNHNS, CDR2 SASEGT. The CDR3 DNA sequence: TGTGCCAGCAGTTTCGACAGGGGGCCGCGTCAGCCCCAGCATTTT. Its protein is CASSFDRGPRQPQHF.

The rearrangement uses TRBV5-3 and TRBJ1-1, with D maybe TRBD1 (5 bases). TRBV5-3 is sorted into the ORF group, with uncertain function. The ends were cut back, 0 bases at V and 1 base at J, with 10 bases in the middle. The CDR3 is made up of 15 amino acids. The CDR3 is CARSLAWRGNTEAFF. CDR3 sequence (DNA): TGTGCCAGAAGCTTGGCCTGGAGGGGGAACACTGAAGCTTTCTTT.

The rearrangement uses TRBV28 and TRBJ1-5, with D uncertain. This CDR3 spans 13 amino acids. V lost 7 bases and J lost 0, with 7 bases in between. CDR1 is MDHEN and CDR2 is SYDVKM in the germline V gene. In DNA, the CDR3 is TGTGCCAGCATGGGAGTTAGCAATCAGCCCCAGCATTTT. Translating it yields CASMGVSNQPQHF.

The chain links TRBV9 to TRBJ2-5, with 9 bases that match TRBD2. CDR3 length: 16 residues. CDR1 SGDLS and CDR2 YYNGEE come from the germline V gene. V shed 4 bases, J shed 5 bases, and the junction held 12 bases outside the gene matches. Written as DNA, the CDR3 is TGTGCCAGCAGCCCCCGGGCAGGGACTAGCCGGGAGACCCAGTACTTC. It codes for CASSPRAGTSRETQYF.

The J gene is TRBJ1-2, the V gene TRBV7-9; 9 bases are a match to TRBD1. Germline assignment: CDR1 SEHNR and CDR2 FQNEAQ (reference sequence). After removal of 2 bases from V and 6 bases from J, the junction contained 1 base not matched to a gene. The CDR3 extends over 13 amino acids. Written as DNA, the CDR3 is TGTGCCAGCAGCTTAACAGGGGGCGATGGCTACACCTTC. It yields the protein CASSLTGGDGYTF.

J is TRBJ1-5 and V is TRBV11-3; D perhaps matches TRBD1 (5 bases). The CDR3 sequence is 16 residues long. V was trimmed by 8 bases and J by 1 base, leaving 18 bases between them. The germline gives CDR1 SGHNT, CDR2 YENEEA. Here the CDR3 DNA reads TGTGCCAGCCCCATCCCATCAGGGAACAGCAATCAGCCCCAGCATTTT. It codes for CASPIPSGNSNQPQHF. The whole variable domain, filled in from reference TRBV11-3 and TRBJ1-5, reads EAGVVQSPRYKIIEKKQPVAFWCNPISGHNTLYWYLQNLGQGPELLIRYENEEAVDDSQLPKDRFSAERLKGVDSTLKIQPAELGDSAVYLCASPIPSGNSNQPQHFGDGTRLSIL.

The chain joins TRBV7-2 to TRBJ2-5; TRBD2 might be the D (5 bases). CDR3 size: 12 residues. Trimming cost V 0 bases and J 9 bases, with 8 bases left between them. Germline V gives CDR1 SGHTA, CDR2 FQGNSA. The CDR3 reads CASSLAPRAQYF. DNA of the CDR3: TGTGCCAGCAGCTTAGCACCGAGGGCCCAGTACTTC.

The CDR3 region has the DNA TGTGCCAGCAGCCCCGGGACAGGCGATCAGCCCCAGCATTTT. Translated: CASSPGTGDQPQHF. The chain combines TRBV4-2 with TRBJ1-5, with 8 bases lining up with TRBD1. V gave up 4 bases and J gave up 5 bases; unmatched junction bases: 4. The CDR3 extends over 14 amino acids. The germline V gene encodes CDR1 LGHNA and CDR2 YNFKEQ.

This chain connects TRBV14 to TRBJ2-3; D gene ambiguous. This CDR3 has 14 residues. Trimming cost V 8 bases and J 1 base, with 13 bases left between them. CDR1 is SGHDN and CDR2 is FVKESK in the germline V gene. CDR3 amino acids: CASARSWGTDTQYF. The CDR3 region has the DNA TGTGCCAGCGCTCGGAGTTGGGGCACAGATACGCAGTATTTT.

This CDR3 is CASSHATPPEAFF. The CDR3 bases are TGTGCCAGCAGCCATGCCACTCCCCCTGAAGCTTTCTTT. The chain combines TRBV6-5 with TRBJ1-1; D is undetermined. Trimming removed 6 bases at V and 6 bases at J, with 14 bases between. Germline assignment: CDR1 MNHEY and CDR2 SVGAGI. There are 13 residues in the CDR3.

The chain joins TRBV7-2 to TRBJ2-5; 7 nucleotides agree with TRBD2. Trimming took 5 bases from V and 3 from J; bases not matched to a gene: 6. Per germline, CDR1 SGHTA and CDR2 FQGNSA. The CDR3 covers 14 residues. CDR3 in amino acids: CASSGVAGKETQYF. In nucleotides, the CDR3 is TGTGCCAGCAGCGGGGTAGCGGGTAAAGAGACCCAGTACTTC.

The CDR3 DNA sequence: TGCGCCAGCAGCGTCGGGGGGACCTACGAGCAGTACTTC. Amino acid sequence: CASSVGGTYEQYF. V usage is TRBV5-1 and J usage is TRBJ2-7, with TRBD2 identical over 7 bases. The CDR3 runs 13 residues. J lost 2 bases, V lost 4 bases, and 3 bases had no gene match. Germline V CDR1 and CDR2: SGHRS, YFSETQ.

The chain joins TRBV28 to TRBJ2-5; TRBD2 aligns across 11 bases. With 6 bases clipped from V and 4 bases from J, the junction kept 10 bases outside the gene matches. The CDR3 length is 16 residues. Germline V gives CDR1 MDHEN, CDR2 SYDVKM. Here the CDR3 reads CASSVPSGRRRETQYF. CDR3 in DNA: TGTGCCAGCAGCGTACCTAGCGGGAGGAGGCGAGAGACCCAGTACTTC. The complete variable domain, with remaining parts taken from reference TRBV28 and TRBJ2-5, reads DVKVTQSSRYLVKRTGEKVFLECVQDMDHENMFWYRQDPGLGLRLIYFSYDVKMKEKGDIPEGYSVSREKKERFSLILESASTNQTSMYLCASSVPSGRRRETQYFGPGTRLLVL.

The genes are TRBV30 and TRBJ1-3; 8 positions match TRBD1. The germline gives CDR1 GTSNPN, CDR2 SVGIG (reference sequence). The V and J ends lost 3 bases and 2 bases, in that order; junction bases with no gene match: 3. This CDR3 is 14 amino acids long. Here the CDR3 reads CAWRTGDAGNTIYF. CDR3 sequence (DNA): TGTGCCTGGAGGACAGGGGATGCTGGAAACACCATATATTTT.

V gene TRBV6-5 combines with J gene TRBJ2-5, with D possibly being TRBD2 (6 bases). The CDR3 is 15 residues long. The V and J ends lost 2 bases and 3 bases respectively, with 13 bases between them. CDR1 and CDR2 from the germline V gene are MNHEY and SVGAGI. CDR3 residues: CASSYTRGFKETQYF. CDR3 DNA sequence: TGTGCCAGCAGTTACACTCGGGGGTTTAAAGAGACCCAGTACTTC.

This sequence joins TRBV5-1 and TRBJ2-6, with 8 bases aligning to TRBD1. Germline CDR1 is SGHRS and CDR2 is YFSETQ. Trimming removed 4 bases from V and 3 bases from J; junction bases left unmatched: 9. CDR3 length equals 17 residues. The CDR3 sequence: CASSPKDRGGGANVLTF. Here the CDR3 DNA reads TGCGCCAGCAGCCCAAAAGACAGGGGAGGTGGGGCCAACGTCCTGACTTTC.

The V and J genes are TRBV6-5 and TRBJ1-1, with a possible D match to TRBD1 (5 bases). V gave up 6 bases and J gave up 0 bases, with 14 bases separating them. This CDR3 region has 15 residues. The germline CDR1 and CDR2 sequences are MNHEY and SVGAGI. The CDR3 loop reads CASSGGRIMNTEAFF. The CDR3 DNA reads TGTGCCAGCAGCGGGGGTAGAATCATGAACACTGAAGCTTTCTTT.

The CDR3 DNA sequence: TGTGCCAGCTCACCACCACAGGGGAAGGTCTCTGGGGCCAACGTCCTGACTTTC. This sequence encodes CASSPPQGKVSGANVLTF. The chain recombines TRBV18 with TRBJ2-6; 7 bases map to TRBD1. The length of the CDR3 is 18 residues. The trim removed 0 bases at V and 0 bases at J, leaving 5 bases unmatched. Germline V lookup: CDR1 KGHSH, CDR2 LQKENI.

This chain connects TRBV30 to TRBJ2-7; a weak D match, TRBD2 (6 bases). The CDR3 is made up of 14 amino acids. Germline CDR1 reads GTSNPN; CDR2 reads SVGIG (reference sequence). The germline V and J ends were trimmed by 2 bases and 3 bases, with 14 bases remaining between them. The CDR3 spells CAWSKPGLGYEQYF. As DNA, the CDR3 is TGTGCCTGGAGTAAACCGGGACTCGGCTACGAGCAGTACTTC.

The gene calls are TRBV5-1 and TRBJ2-3; D is possibly TRBD2 (5 bases). This CDR3 is built from 15 residues. The V and J ends lost 0 bases and 2 bases respectively, with 10 bases between them. Germline CDR1 reads SGHRS; CDR2 reads YFSETQ. Here the CDR3 DNA reads TGCGCCAGCAGCTTGGAGGAGAGGGTCACAGATACGCAGTATTTT. Protein: CASSLEERVTDTQYF.